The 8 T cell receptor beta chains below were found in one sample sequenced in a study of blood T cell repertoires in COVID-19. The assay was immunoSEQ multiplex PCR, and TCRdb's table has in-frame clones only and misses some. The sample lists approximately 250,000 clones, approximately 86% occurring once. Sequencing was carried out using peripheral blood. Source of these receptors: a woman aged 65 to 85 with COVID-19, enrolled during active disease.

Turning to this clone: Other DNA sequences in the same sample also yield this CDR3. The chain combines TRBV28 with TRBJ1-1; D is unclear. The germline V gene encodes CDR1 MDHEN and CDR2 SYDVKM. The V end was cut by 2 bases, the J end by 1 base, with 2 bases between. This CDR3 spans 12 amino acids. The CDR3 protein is CASSLRNTEAFF. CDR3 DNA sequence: TGTGCCAGCAGTTTACGGAACACTGAAGCTTTCTTT.

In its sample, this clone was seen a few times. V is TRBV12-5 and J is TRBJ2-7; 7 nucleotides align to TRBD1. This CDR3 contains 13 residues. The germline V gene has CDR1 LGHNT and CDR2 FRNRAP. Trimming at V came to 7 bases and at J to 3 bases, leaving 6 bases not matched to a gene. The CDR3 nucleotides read TGTGCTAGTGCCGGAAGACAGGGCTACGAGCAGTACTTC. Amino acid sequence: CASAGRQGYEQYF.

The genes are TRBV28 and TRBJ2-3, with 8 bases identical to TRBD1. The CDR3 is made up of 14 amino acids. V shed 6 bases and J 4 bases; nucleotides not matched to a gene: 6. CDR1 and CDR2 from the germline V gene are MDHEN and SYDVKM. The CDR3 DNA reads TGTGCCAGCAGCCCGGGACAGGATCCAGATACGCAGTATTTT. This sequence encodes CASSPGQDPDTQYF.

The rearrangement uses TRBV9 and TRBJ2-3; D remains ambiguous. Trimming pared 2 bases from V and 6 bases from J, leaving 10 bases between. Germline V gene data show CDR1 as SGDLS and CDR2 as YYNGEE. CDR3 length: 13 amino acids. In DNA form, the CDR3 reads TGTGCCAGCAGCGTCCCTGAGGTGGATACGCAGTATTTT. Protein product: CASSVPEVDTQYF.

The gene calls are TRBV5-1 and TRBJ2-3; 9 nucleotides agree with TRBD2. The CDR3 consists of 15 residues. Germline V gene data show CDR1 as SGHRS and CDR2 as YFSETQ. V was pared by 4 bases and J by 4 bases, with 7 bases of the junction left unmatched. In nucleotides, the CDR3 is TGCGCCAGCAGCCCCGGGCTAGCGGGGCCAGATACGCAGTATTTT. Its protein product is CASSPGLAGPDTQYF.

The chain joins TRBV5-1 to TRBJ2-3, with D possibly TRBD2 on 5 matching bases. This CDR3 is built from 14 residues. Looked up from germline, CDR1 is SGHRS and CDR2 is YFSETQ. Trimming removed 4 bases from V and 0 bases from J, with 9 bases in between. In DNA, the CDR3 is TGCGCCAGCAGCCTATGGACTAGCACAGATACGCAGTATTTT. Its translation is CASSLWTSTDTQYF.

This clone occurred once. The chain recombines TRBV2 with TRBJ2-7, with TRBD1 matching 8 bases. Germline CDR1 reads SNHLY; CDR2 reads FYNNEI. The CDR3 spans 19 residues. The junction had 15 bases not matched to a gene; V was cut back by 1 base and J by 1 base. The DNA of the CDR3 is TGTGCCAGCAGTGAAGGTAGAGGACAGGGAAGGTTCCGGTCCTACGAGCAGTACTTC. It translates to CASSEGRGQGRFRSYEQYF.

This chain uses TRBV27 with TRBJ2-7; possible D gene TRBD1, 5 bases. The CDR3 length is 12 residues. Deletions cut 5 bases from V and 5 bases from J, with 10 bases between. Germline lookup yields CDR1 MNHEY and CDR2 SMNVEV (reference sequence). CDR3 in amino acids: CASSPGSDEQYF. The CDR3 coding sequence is TGTGCCAGCAGTCCAGGGTCAGACGAGCAGTACTTC.